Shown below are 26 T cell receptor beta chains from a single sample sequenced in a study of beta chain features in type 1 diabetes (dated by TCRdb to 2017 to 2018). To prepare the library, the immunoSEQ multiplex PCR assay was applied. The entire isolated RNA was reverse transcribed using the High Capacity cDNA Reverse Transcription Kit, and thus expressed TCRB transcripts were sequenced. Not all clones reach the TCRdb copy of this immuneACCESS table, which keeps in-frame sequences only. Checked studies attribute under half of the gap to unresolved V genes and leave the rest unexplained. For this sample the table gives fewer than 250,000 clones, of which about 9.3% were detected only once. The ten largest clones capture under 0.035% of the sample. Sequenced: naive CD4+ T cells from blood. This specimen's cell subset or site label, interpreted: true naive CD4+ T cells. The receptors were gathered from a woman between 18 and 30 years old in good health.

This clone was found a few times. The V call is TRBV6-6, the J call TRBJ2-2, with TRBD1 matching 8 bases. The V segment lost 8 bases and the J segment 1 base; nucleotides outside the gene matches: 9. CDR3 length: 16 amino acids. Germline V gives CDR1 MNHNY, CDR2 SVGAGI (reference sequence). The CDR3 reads CASLIAGTGNTGELFF. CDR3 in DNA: TGTGCCAGCTTGATCGCCGGGACAGGGAACACCGGGGAGCTGTTTTTT.

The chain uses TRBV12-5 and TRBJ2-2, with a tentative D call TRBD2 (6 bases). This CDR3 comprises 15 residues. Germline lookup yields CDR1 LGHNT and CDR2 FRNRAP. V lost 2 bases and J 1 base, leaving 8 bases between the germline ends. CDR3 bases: TGTGCTAGTGGTTTGCGGCGGGGGAACACCGGGGAGCTGTTTTTT. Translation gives CASGLRRGNTGELFF.

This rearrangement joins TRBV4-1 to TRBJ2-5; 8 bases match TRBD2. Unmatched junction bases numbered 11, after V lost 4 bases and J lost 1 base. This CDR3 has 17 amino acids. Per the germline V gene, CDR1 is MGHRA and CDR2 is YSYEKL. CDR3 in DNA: TGCGCCAGCAGCCGCGTACTAGCGGAGAAGCGCCAAGAGACCCAGTACTTC. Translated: CASSRVLAEKRQETQYF.

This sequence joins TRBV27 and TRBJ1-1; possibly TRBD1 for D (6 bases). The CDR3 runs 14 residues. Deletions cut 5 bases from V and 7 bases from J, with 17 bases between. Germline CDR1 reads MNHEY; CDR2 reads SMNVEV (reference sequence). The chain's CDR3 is CASSPEAGVIEAFF. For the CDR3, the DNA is TGTGCCAGCAGTCCCGAGGCAGGGGTTATTGAAGCTTTCTTT.

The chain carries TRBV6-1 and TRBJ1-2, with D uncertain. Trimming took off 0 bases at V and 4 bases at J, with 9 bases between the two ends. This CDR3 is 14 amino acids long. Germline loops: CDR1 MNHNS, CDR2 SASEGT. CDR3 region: CASSEAQAVYGYTF. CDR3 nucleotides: TGTGCCAGCAGTGAAGCGCAGGCAGTCTATGGCTACACCTTC.

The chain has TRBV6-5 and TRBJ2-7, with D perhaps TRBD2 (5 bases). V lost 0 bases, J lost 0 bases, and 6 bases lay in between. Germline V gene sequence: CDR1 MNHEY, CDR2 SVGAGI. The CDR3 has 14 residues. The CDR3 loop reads CASSYSSDSYEQYF. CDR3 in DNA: TGTGCCAGCAGTTACTCTAGCGACTCCTACGAGCAGTACTTC.

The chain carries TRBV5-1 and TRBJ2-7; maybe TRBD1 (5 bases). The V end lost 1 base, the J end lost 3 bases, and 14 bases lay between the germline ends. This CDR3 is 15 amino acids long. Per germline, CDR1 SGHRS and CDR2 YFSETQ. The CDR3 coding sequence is TGCGCCAGCAGCTTGTCTCTAGGGGCTGACTACGAGCAGTACTTC. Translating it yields CASSLSLGADYEQYF.

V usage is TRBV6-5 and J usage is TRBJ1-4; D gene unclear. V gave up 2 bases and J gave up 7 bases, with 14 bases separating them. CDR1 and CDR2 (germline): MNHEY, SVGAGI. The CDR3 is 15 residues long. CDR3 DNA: TGTGCCAGCAGTTACGCACGGGCTGCGGGTGAAAAACTGTTTTTT. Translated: CASSYARAAGEKLFF.

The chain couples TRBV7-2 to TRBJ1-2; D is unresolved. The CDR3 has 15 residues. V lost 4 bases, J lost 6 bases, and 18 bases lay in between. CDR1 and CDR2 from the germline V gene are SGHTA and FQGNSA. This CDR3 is CASSSRTTFSNGYTF. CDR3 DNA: TGTGCCAGCAGCTCGCGTACGACCTTTAGCAATGGCTACACCTTC. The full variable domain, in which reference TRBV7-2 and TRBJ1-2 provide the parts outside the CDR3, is GAGVSQSPSNKVTEKGKDVELRCDPISGHTALYWYRQSLGQGLEFLIYFQGNSAPDKSGLPSDRFSAERTGGSVSTLTIQRTQQEDSAVYLCASSSRTTFSNGYTFGSGTRLTVV.

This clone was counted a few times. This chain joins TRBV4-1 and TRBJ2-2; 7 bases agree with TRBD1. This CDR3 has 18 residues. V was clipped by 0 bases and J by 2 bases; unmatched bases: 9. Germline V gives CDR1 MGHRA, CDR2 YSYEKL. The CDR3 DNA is TGCGCCAGCAGCCAAGATGGTTCTGGGGACAGCAACACCGGGGAGCTGTTTTTT. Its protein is CASSQDGSGDSNTGELFF.

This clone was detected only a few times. The CDR3 nucleotides are TGCGCCAGCAGCTTGGAAGGAGCGGGAATAGGGAATGAGCAGTTCTTC. It translates to CASSLEGAGIGNEQFF. The V call is TRBV5-1, the J call TRBJ2-1; TRBD2 matches 7 bases. The junction had 10 bases not matched to a gene; V was cut back by 0 bases and J by 7 bases. CDR1 SGHRS and CDR2 YFSETQ come from the germline V gene. The CDR3 totals 16 residues.

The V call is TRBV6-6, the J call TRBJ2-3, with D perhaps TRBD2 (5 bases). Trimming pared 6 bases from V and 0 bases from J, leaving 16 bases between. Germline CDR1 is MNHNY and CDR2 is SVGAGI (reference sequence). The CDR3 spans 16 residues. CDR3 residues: CASRTGVGASTDTQYF. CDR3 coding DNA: TGTGCCAGCAGGACCGGGGTTGGTGCAAGCACAGATACGCAGTATTTT.

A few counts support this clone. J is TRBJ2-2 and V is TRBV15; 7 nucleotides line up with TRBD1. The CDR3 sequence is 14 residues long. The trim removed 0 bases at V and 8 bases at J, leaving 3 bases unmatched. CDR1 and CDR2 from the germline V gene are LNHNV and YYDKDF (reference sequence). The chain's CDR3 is CATSRDRGFGELFF. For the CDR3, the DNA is TGTGCCACCAGCAGAGACAGGGGGTTTGGGGAGCTGTTTTTT.

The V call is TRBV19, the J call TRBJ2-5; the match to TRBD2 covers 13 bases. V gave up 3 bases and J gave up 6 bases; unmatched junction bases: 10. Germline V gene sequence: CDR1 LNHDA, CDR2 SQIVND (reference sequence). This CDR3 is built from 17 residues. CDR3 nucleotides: TGTGCCAGTAGTATTTCCACTAGCGGGGGGGCGGCGAAGACCCAGTACTTC. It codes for CASSISTSGGAAKTQYF.

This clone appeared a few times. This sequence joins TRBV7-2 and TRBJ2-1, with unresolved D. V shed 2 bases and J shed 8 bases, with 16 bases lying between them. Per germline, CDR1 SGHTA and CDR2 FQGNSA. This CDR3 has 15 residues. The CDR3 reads CASSLRRQLLHEQFF. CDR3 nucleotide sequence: TGTGCCAGCAGCTTAAGGCGGCAGCTTCTACATGAGCAGTTCTTC.

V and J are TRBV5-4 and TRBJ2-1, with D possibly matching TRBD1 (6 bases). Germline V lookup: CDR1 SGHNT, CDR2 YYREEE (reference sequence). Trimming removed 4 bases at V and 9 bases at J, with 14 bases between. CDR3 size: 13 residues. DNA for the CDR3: TGTGCCAGCAGCCAAGGGGGACCGTTTGAGCAGTTCTTC. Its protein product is CASSQGGPFEQFF.

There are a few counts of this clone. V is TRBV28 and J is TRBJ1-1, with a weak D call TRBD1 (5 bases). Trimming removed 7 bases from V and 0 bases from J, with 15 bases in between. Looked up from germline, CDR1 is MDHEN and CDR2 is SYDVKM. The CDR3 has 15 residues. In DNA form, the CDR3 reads TGTGCCAGCACCGTGGGGGGGACCCTGAACACTGAAGCTTTCTTT. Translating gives CASTVGGTLNTEAFF.

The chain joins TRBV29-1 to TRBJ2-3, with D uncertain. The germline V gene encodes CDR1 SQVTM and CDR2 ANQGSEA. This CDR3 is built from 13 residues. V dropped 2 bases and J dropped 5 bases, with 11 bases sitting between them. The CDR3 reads CSVEYLIGDTQYF. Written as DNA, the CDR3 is TGCAGCGTTGAATACCTCATCGGAGATACGCAGTATTTT.

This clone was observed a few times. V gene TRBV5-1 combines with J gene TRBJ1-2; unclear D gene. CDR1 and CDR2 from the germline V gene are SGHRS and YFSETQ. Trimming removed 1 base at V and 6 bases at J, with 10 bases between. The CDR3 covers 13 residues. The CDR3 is CASSLSGMDGYTF. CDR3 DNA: TGCGCCAGCAGCTTGTCCGGGATGGATGGCTACACCTTC.

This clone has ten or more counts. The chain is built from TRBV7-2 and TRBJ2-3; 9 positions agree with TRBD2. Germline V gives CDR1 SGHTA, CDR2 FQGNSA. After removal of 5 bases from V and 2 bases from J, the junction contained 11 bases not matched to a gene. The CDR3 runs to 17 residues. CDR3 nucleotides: TGTGCCAGCAGCCTCGTATTTGCGGGGGGGCCCACAGATACGCAGTATTTT. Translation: CASSLVFAGGPTDTQYF.

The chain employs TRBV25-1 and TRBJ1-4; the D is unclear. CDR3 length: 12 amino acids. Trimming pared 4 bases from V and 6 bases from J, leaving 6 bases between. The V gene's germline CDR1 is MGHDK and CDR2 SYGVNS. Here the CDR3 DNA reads TGTGCCAGCAGTGGAGGAGATGAAAAACTGTTTTTT. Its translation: CASSGGDEKLFF.

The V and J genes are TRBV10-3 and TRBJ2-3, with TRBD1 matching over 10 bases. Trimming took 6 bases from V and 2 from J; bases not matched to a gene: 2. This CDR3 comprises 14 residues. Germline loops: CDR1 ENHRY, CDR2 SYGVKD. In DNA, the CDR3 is TGTGCCATCAGGGACAGGGGGTCCACAGATACGCAGTATTTT. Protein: CAIRDRGSTDTQYF.

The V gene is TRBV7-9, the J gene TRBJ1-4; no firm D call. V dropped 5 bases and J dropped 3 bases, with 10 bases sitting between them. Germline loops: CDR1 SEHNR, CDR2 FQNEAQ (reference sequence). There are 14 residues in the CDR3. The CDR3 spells CASSNRRPNEKLFF. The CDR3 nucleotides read TGTGCCAGCAGCAATCGGCGGCCTAATGAAAAACTGTTTTTT.

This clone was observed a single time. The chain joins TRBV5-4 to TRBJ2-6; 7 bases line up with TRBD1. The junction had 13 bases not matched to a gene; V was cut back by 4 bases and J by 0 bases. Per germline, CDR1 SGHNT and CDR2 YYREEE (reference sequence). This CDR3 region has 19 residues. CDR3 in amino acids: CASSQVPQGPGSGANVLTF. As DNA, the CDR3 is TGTGCCAGCAGCCAAGTACCACAGGGGCCGGGCTCTGGGGCCAACGTCCTGACTTTC.

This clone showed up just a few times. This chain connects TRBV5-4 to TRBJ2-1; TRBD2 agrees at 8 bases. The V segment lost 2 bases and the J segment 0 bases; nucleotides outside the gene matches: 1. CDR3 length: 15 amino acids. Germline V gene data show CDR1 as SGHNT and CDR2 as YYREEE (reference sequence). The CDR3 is CASSFSGASYNEQFF. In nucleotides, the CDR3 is TGTGCCAGCAGCTTTAGCGGGGCCTCCTACAATGAGCAGTTCTTC. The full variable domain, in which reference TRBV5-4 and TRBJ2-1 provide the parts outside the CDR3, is ETGVTQSPTHLIKTRGQQVTLRCSSQSGHNTVSWYQQALGQGPQFIFQYYREEENGRGNFPPRFSGLQFPNYSSELNVNALELDDSALYLCASSFSGASYNEQFFGPGTRLTVL.

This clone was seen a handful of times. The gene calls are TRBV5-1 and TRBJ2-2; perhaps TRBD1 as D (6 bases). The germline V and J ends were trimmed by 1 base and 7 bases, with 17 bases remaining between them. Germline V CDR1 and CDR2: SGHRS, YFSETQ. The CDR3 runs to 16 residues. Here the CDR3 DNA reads TGCGCCAGCAGCTTGTCAACAGGGAGAGTCCTCGGGGAGCTGTTTTTT. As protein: CASSLSTGRVLGELFF.